These 22 T cell receptor beta chains originate from one sample sequenced in a study of technical replicates of blood from a few donors. Produced via immunoSEQ multiplex PCR; TCRdb's table is partial and in-frame only. The table records some 80,000 clones, 95% of them present only once. The sample taken for sequencing was T cells isolated from PBMCs. The origin of the receptors is a human donor in good health.

The V call is TRBV5-6, the J call TRBJ1-1, with TRBD1 matching 7 bases. Germline lookup yields CDR1 SGHDT and CDR2 YYEEEE. CDR3 length: 14 residues. V lost 0 bases to trimming and J lost 3 bases; unmatched junction nucleotides: 2. The CDR3, as DNA: TGTGCCAGCAGCTTGGGGAGGGGGCACACTGAAGCTTTCTTT. Amino acid sequence: CASSLGRGHTEAFF. Supplemented by reference TRBV5-6 and TRBJ1-1, the full variable domain reads DAGVTQSPTHLIKTRGQQVTLRCSPKSGHDTVSWYQQALGQGPQFIFQYYEEEERQRGNFPDRFSGHQFPNYSSELNVNALLLGDSALYLCASSLGRGHTEAFFGQGTRLTVV.

The gene calls are TRBV28 and TRBJ1-5; D is perhaps TRBD1 (6 bases). Germline V gene sequence: CDR1 MDHEN, CDR2 SYDVKM. V gave up 6 bases and J gave up 5 bases, with 14 bases separating them. This CDR3 is built from 14 residues. CDR3 nucleotide sequence: TGTGCCAGCAGCCGAGCACAGGGATATCAGCCCCAGCATTTT. Translated: CASSRAQGYQPQHF.

The chain joins TRBV6-5 to TRBJ2-7; 9 bases fit TRBD2. The CDR3 loop spans 14 amino acids. Germline loops: CDR1 MNHEY, CDR2 SVGAGI. Trimming at V came to 10 bases and at J to 3 bases, leaving 10 bases not matched to a gene. The CDR3 reads CATARGLAFYEQYF. CDR3 coding DNA: TGTGCCACAGCTCGGGGACTAGCCTTCTACGAGCAGTACTTC.

The rearrangement joins TRBV4-3 to TRBJ2-2; TRBD2 aligns across 11 bases. This CDR3 comprises 15 residues. Germline assignment: CDR1 LGHNA and CDR2 YSLEER. The junction had 5 bases not matched to a gene; V was cut back by 4 bases and J by 7 bases. The CDR3 region has the DNA TGCGCCAGCAGCCGCCTAGGACTAGCGGGCGGGGAGCTGTTTTTT. Translating it yields CASSRLGLAGGELFF.

This chain joins TRBV7-8 and TRBJ2-7; 7 nucleotides line up with TRBD2. With 5 bases clipped from V and 0 bases from J, the junction kept 7 bases outside the gene matches. The CDR3 is 15 amino acids. Germline V gene lookup returns CDR1 SGHVS and CDR2 FQNEAQ. As DNA, the CDR3 is TGTGCCAGCAGCAGTCTAGCGGTTAGCTCCTACGAGCAGTACTTC. Translating it yields CASSSLAVSSYEQYF.

The gene calls are TRBV7-8 and TRBJ2-1; perhaps TRBD1 as D (6 bases). The ends were cut back, 5 bases at V and 3 bases at J, with 17 bases in the middle. The CDR3 length is 16 residues. Germline CDR1 is SGHVS and CDR2 is FQNEAQ. CDR3 nucleotides: TGTGCCAGCAGCCCCAGGGGCCAGCTAGGCTACAATGAGCAGTTCTTC. This gives the protein CASSPRGQLGYNEQFF. The variable domain in full, completed from reference TRBV7-8 and TRBJ2-1, reads GAGVSQSPRYKVAKRGQDVALRCDPISGHVSLFWYQQALGQGPEFLTYFQNEAQLDKSGLPSDRFFAERPEGSVSTLKIQRTQQEDSAVYLCASSPRGQLGYNEQFFGPGTRLTVL.

The chain is built from TRBV10-3 and TRBJ2-1; D not resolved. Per germline, CDR1 ENHRY and CDR2 SYGVKD. This CDR3 is built from 11 residues. Trimming took 4 bases from V and 6 from J, leaving 4 bases between them. The CDR3 DNA reads as TGTGCCATCAGTGTTAGCAATGAGCAGTTCTTC. Translated: CAISVSNEQFF.

The CDR3 DNA is TGTGCCAGCAAGCAGGGGTCCTCCTACGAGCAGTACTTC. Translating it yields CASKQGSSYEQYF. V and J are TRBV2 and TRBJ2-7, with D possibly being TRBD1 (6 bases). V shed 7 bases and J shed 0 bases, with 10 bases lying between them. The CDR3 contains 13 residues. The V gene's germline CDR1 is SNHLY and CDR2 FYNNEI.

This clone was recorded only once. This chain joins TRBV19 and TRBJ2-2, with 10 bases aligning to TRBD1. The CDR3 covers 15 residues. Per the germline V gene, CDR1 is LNHDA and CDR2 is SQIVND (reference sequence). The J segment lost 7 bases and the V segment lost 7 bases, leaving 9 bases of the junction unmatched. The CDR3: CASTSGTGAGGELFF. CDR3 in DNA: TGTGCCAGTACCTCCGGGACAGGGGCCGGCGGGGAGCTGTTTTTT.

The genes are TRBV6-1 and TRBJ1-1; TRBD1 matches 7 bases. There are 13 residues in the CDR3. With 5 bases clipped from V and 10 bases from J, the junction kept 10 bases outside the gene matches. Germline values: CDR1 MNHNS, CDR2 SASEGT. CDR3 region: CASSFRQGEIAFF. The CDR3 region has the DNA TGTGCCAGCAGTTTCCGGCAGGGGGAGATAGCTTTCTTT.

The chain employs TRBV13 and TRBJ2-1; 10 nucleotides agree with TRBD2. The V segment lost 5 bases and the J segment 3 bases; nucleotides outside the gene matches: 7. Germline V gene sequence: CDR1 PRHDT, CDR2 FYEKMQ (reference sequence). CDR3 length: 16 amino acids. Here the CDR3 reads CASSEPAGGLYNEQFF. As DNA, the CDR3 is TGTGCCAGCAGCGAACCAGCGGGAGGGCTCTACAATGAGCAGTTCTTC.

This chain uses TRBV19 with TRBJ2-2; 9 bases map to TRBD2. CDR3 length equals 15 residues. Per germline, CDR1 LNHDA and CDR2 SQIVND (reference sequence). The junction had 1 base not matched to a gene; V was cut back by 5 bases and J by 0 bases. The CDR3 loop reads CASSWTSANTGELFF. The CDR3 DNA follows: TGTGCCAGTAGTTGGACTAGCGCGAACACCGGGGAGCTGTTTTTT.

This CDR3 is CSVPLAGYNEQFF. The CDR3 DNA follows: TGCAGCGTTCCCCTAGCGGGGTACAATGAGCAGTTCTTC. This chain joins TRBV29-1 and TRBJ2-1, with 9 bases lining up with TRBD2. The ends lost 5 bases at V and 4 bases at J; junction bases unmatched: 3. The germline V gene has CDR1 SQVTM and CDR2 ANQGSEA. This CDR3 has 13 residues.

The J gene is TRBJ2-3, the V gene TRBV7-3; 9 bases fit TRBD1. The germline V gene has CDR1 SGHTA and CDR2 FQGTGA. This CDR3 spans 18 amino acids. The J segment lost 0 bases and the V segment lost 5 bases, leaving 12 bases of the junction unmatched. The CDR3 DNA sequence: TGTGCCAGCAGCGCGGGGACAGGGTTTCGTCGTAGCACAGATACGCAGTATTTT. Translated, it gives CASSAGTGFRRSTDTQYF.

The rearrangement uses TRBV15 and TRBJ2-3, with a tentative D call TRBD2 (5 bases). CDR3 length: 17 residues. CDR1 and CDR2 from the germline V gene are LNHNV and YYDKDF (reference sequence). The ends were cut back, 5 bases at V and 0 bases at J, with 18 bases in the middle. The CDR3 loop reads CATSGPLRRISTDTQYF. The CDR3 coding sequence is TGTGCCACCAGCGGTCCCCTAAGGAGGATTAGCACAGATACGCAGTATTTT.

The rearrangement links TRBV15 to TRBJ1-4; no firm D call. This CDR3 has 15 residues. The germline CDR1 and CDR2 sequences are LNHNV and YYDKDF (reference sequence). Between the trimmed V and J ends, which lost 0 bases and 3 bases, there was a span of 8 bases. The CDR3 reads CATSRDTQPNEKLFF. The CDR3 region has the DNA TGTGCCACCAGCAGAGATACACAGCCTAATGAAAAACTGTTTTTT.

V and J are TRBV18 and TRBJ1-2; 7 nucleotides match TRBD1. CDR1 and CDR2 (germline): KGHSH, LQKENI. The V and J ends lost 2 bases and 8 bases, in that order; junction bases with no gene match: 11. The CDR3 runs 15 residues. Here the CDR3 DNA reads TGTGCCAGCTCACCAAACGAAGGACAGGCTAGGGGCTACACCTTC. It yields the protein CASSPNEGQARGYTF.

V and J are TRBV11-3 and TRBJ2-1; TRBD2 might be the D (7 bases). The CDR3 runs 17 residues. The V end lost 5 bases, the J end lost 1 base, and 18 bases lay between the germline ends. Germline V lookup: CDR1 SGHNT, CDR2 YENEEA. CDR3 in amino acids: CASSPTLGGGSYNEQFF. The CDR3 DNA sequence: TGTGCCAGCAGCCCTACCCTGGGAGGGGGGTCCTACAATGAGCAGTTCTTC.

The CDR3 coding sequence is TGTGCCAGCAGCTCCGTTACTGGAAACACCATATATTTT. It encodes CASSSVTGNTIYF. V and J are TRBV11-2 and TRBJ1-3; D is unclear. There are 13 residues in the CDR3. The V end lost 4 bases, the J end lost 2 bases, and 6 bases lay between the germline ends. From germline, CDR1 is SGHAT and CDR2 FQNNGV. The variable domain in full, completed from reference TRBV11-2 and TRBJ1-3, reads EAGVAQSPRYKIIEKRQSVAFWCNPISGHATLYWYQQILGQGPKLLIQFQNNGVVDDSQLPKDRFSAERLKGVDSTLKIQPAKLEDSAVYLCASSSVTGNTIYFGEGSWLTVV.

In DNA, the CDR3 is TGTGCCAGCAGCCTTACAACACCGGGACAGGGTGGAACCACAGTTTACTTC. Amino acids: CASSLTTPGQGGTTVYF. The V and J genes are TRBV7-2 and TRBJ2-7, with 9 bases that match TRBD1. The CDR3 covers 17 residues. CDR1 and CDR2 from the germline V gene are SGHTA and FQGNSA. Trimming cost V 5 bases and J 13 bases; bases outside gene matches: 24.

The chain is built from TRBV5-6 and TRBJ1-2; 7 nucleotides align to TRBD1. Germline loops: CDR1 SGHDT, CDR2 YYEEEE. J gave up 4 bases and V 5 bases, and 5 bases lay outside the gene matches. CDR3 length equals 13 residues. CDR3 in DNA: TGTGCCAGCAGTAAGACAGGGTCCTATGGCTACACCTTC. Encoded protein: CASSKTGSYGYTF.

V gene TRBV11-3 combines with J gene TRBJ2-7; 7 bases are shared with TRBD2. After removal of 1 base from V and 2 bases from J, the junction contained 5 bases not matched to a gene. The CDR3 is 15 amino acids. Germline loops: CDR1 SGHNT, CDR2 YENEEA. The CDR3 reads CASSLGGSGAYEQYF. The CDR3 region has the DNA TGTGCCAGCAGCTTAGGCGGCAGCGGGGCCTACGAGCAGTACTTC.